The sequence of this T cell receptor beta chain was determined in a study of cytomegalovirus exposure and HLA in healthy donors. Study-wide points: The study flagged fewer than 200 TCR beta chains as cytomegalovirus-associated.

V was cut by 9 bases and J by 5 bases, with 14 bases left in between. Germline loops: CDR1 SNHLY, CDR2 FYNNEI. The CDR3 spans 13 residues. The PCR ran on 60 Vbeta and 13 Jbeta primers. Profiling relied on immunoSEQ multiplex PCR, and the TCRdb table lists in-frame clones only, not all of them. The data show about 160,000 clones, 65% to 80% seen once. As regards this clone: Antigen: not known.

This chain joins TRBV2 and TRBJ2-1; D may be TRBD1 (5 bases). Material for sequencing was PBMCs. The origin of this receptor is a female donor in good health and CMV-seronegative. CDR3 sequence reads: CAREGVGNNEQFF. The CDR3 DNA sequence: TGTGCCAGGGAAGGGGTCGGAAACAATGAGCAGTTCTTC. Filled out from reference TRBV2 and TRBJ2-1, the complete variable domain reads EPEVTQTPSHQVTQMGQEVILRCVPISNHLYFYWYRQILGQKVEFLVSFYNNEISEKSEIFDDQFSVERPDGSNFTLKIRSTKLEDSAMYFCAREGVGNNEQFFGPGTRLTVL.